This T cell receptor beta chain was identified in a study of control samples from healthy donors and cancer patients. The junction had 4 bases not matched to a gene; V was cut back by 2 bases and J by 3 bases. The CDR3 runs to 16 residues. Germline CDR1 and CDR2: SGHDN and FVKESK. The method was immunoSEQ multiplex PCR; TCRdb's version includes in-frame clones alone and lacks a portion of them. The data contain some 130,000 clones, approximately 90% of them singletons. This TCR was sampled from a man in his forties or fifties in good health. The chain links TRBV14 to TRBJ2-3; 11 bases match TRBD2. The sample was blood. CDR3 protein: CASSQLAGGLTDTQYF. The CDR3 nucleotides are TGTGCCAGCAGCCAACTAGCGGGGGGTTTGACAGATACGCAGTATTTT.